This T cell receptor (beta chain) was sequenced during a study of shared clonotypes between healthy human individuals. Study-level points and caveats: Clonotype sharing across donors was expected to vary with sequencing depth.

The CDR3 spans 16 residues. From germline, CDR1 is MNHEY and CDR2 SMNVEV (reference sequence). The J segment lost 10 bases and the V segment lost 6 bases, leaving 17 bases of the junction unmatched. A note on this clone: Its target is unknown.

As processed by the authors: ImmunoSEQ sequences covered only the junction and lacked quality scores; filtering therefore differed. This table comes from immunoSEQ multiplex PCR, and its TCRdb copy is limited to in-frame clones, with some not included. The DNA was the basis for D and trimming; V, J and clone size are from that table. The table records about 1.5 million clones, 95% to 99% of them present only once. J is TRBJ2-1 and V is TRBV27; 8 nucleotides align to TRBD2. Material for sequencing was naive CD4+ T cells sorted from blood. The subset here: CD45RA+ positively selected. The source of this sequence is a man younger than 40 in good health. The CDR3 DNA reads TGTGCCAGCAGCAGAACGGGGACTAGAGCCTCCGAGGAGCAGTTCTTC. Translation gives CASSRTGTRASEEQFF.